This TCR beta chain is from a study of CD8+CD57+ T cells in acquired aplastic anemia. Study-wide context: An average of 3.2 ug of DNA was obtained from sorted CD4+ and CD8+ cells. The study's findings and limits: Significance was not reached for CD8+ Simpson's diversity between patients and controls. Patients and controls were found to share around 30 CD8+ CDR3 sequences.

From germline, CDR1 is SEHNR and CDR2 FQNEAQ (reference sequence). V lost 5 bases to trimming and J lost 9 bases; unmatched junction nucleotides: 3. The CDR3 is made up of 12 amino acids. TCR beta VDJ and CDR3 profiling used genomic DNA as template. In TCRdb, the reads were re-called with MiXCR into one record per CDR3 protein. The table lists around 180,000 distinct CDR3 sequences, around 66% of them singletons. This clonotype was picked up a small number of times. What it binds is not known. The chain uses TRBV7-9 and TRBJ2-7; 11 nucleotides align to TRBD2. This receptor was taken from a human donor with severe aplastic anemia or a healthy control (not recorded which). Input material: sorted CD4+, CD8+, or CD8+CD57+ T cells (not recorded which) from PBMCs. CDR3 in DNA: TGTGCCAGCAGCCCTGGACTAGCGGGGCAGTACTTC. It encodes CASSPGLAGQYF.